One sample yielded the 24 T cell receptor beta chains listed below, sequenced in a study of human T cells and chemical hapten exposure. Time point here: patch test 2, 6 weeks after DPC sensitization. The treatment here: therapeutic diphenylcyclopropenone sensitization with weekly scalp DPC. MiXCR, run by TCRdb on the RACE reads, gives a single entry per CDR3 protein. Of tens of thousands of distinct CDR3 sequences listed, approximately 11% are singletons. Sequenced material: whole blood, taken in connection with sensitization to the hapten diphenylcyclopropenone (DPC). The receptors come from a middle-aged man with alopecia areata. Some clones in this sample may be carry-over from other donors' samples.

The J gene is TRBJ2-3, the V gene TRBV9, with TRBD2 matching over 10 bases. The germline V gene has CDR1 SGDLS and CDR2 YYNGEE. After removal of 7 bases from V and 5 bases from J, the junction contained 10 bases not matched to a gene. This CDR3 is 15 amino acids long. The CDR3 DNA sequence: TGTGCCAGCGGCTATCGGGGGACTAGCGAAGATACGCAGTATTTT. Protein: CASGYRGTSEDTQYF.

This clonotype has just one count. The chain combines TRBV20-1 with TRBJ1-1, with TRBD1 as a possible D gene (6 bases). The germline V gene has CDR1 DFQATT and CDR2 SNEGSKA (reference sequence). With 4 bases removed from V and 2 bases from J, the gap between germline ends came to 8 bases. This CDR3 has 12 residues. This chain's CDR3 is CSATGGNTEAFF. In DNA, the CDR3 is TGCAGTGCTACCGGGGGCAACACTGAAGCTTTCTTT.

This clonotype was seen a handful of times. This chain connects TRBV11-2 to TRBJ2-2; 7 bases fit TRBD1. The CDR3 covers 15 residues. The V gene end was trimmed by 4 bases and the J gene end by 2 bases; junction bases not matched to a gene: 4. Germline V CDR1 and CDR2: SGHAT, FQNNGV. In DNA, the CDR3 is TGTGCCAGCAGCTCCGGGACAGAAAACACCGGGGAGCTGTTTTTT. This codes for CASSSGTENTGELFF. Filled out from reference TRBV11-2 and TRBJ2-2, the complete variable domain reads EAGVAQSPRYKIIEKRQSVAFWCNPISGHATLYWYQQILGQGPKLLIQFQNNGVVDDSQLPKDRFSAERLKGVDSTLKIQPAKLEDSAVYLCASSSGTENTGELFFGEGSRLTVL.

Only a few counts were recorded for this clonotype. This chain joins TRBV6-5 and TRBJ2-1, with 7 bases lining up with TRBD2. J gave up 2 bases and V 8 bases, and 6 bases lay outside the gene matches. CDR3 length: 14 amino acids. Germline V CDR1 and CDR2: MNHEY, SVGAGI. In DNA, the CDR3 is TGTGCCAGCGGGGTTAGCGGGCCCTACAATGAGCAGTTCTTC. Encoded protein: CASGVSGPYNEQFF.

The gene calls are TRBV19 and TRBJ2-7; D uncertain. V was pared by 1 base and J by 4 bases, with 5 bases between. This CDR3 is 12 amino acids long. Germline loops: CDR1 LNHDA, CDR2 SQIVND (reference sequence). The DNA of the CDR3 is TGTGCCAGTAGTATAGGGAATTACGAGCAGTACTTC. Translation: CASSIGNYEQYF.

The rearrangement links TRBV5-1 to TRBJ2-3, with 15 bases aligning to TRBD2. This CDR3 region has 17 residues. Germline V lookup: CDR1 SGHRS, CDR2 YFSETQ. The trim removed 4 bases at V and 3 bases at J, leaving 6 bases unmatched. Here the CDR3 reads CASSTGLAGGRTDTQYF. CDR3 coding DNA: TGCGCCAGCAGCACGGGACTAGCGGGAGGAAGGACAGATACGCAGTATTTT.

V usage is TRBV7-2 and J usage is TRBJ1-4; TRBD1 aligns across 7 bases. V shed 1 base, J shed 4 bases, and the junction held 6 bases outside the gene matches. CDR3 size: 16 residues. Looked up from germline, CDR1 is SGHTA and CDR2 is FQGNSA. Written as DNA, the CDR3 is TGTGCCAGCAGCTTAGTTTCGGGACAGATTAATGAAAAACTGTTTTTT. It is translated as CASSLVSGQINEKLFF. Complete variable domain (other parts from reference TRBV7-2 and TRBJ1-4): GAGVSQSPSNKVTEKGKDVELRCDPISGHTALYWYRQSLGQGLEFLIYFQGNSAPDKSGLPSDRFSAERTGGSVSTLTIQRTQQEDSAVYLCASSLVSGQINEKLFFGSGTQLSVL.

This clonotype occurred a few times. This chain links TRBV2 with TRBJ2-3; D gene ambiguous. V lost 3 bases, J lost 1 base, and 11 bases lay in between. The CDR3 has 15 residues. CDR1 SNHLY and CDR2 FYNNEI come from the germline V gene. CDR3 sequence reads: CASSDVVGGTDTQYF. In DNA form, the CDR3 reads TGTGCCAGCAGTGACGTTGTTGGTGGCACAGATACGCAGTATTTT. Drawing the rest from reference TRBV2 and TRBJ2-3, the complete variable domain is EPEVTQTPSHQVTQMGQEVILRCVPISNHLYFYWYRQILGQKVEFLVSFYNNEISEKSEIFDDQFSVERPDGSNFTLKIRSTKLEDSAMYFCASSDVVGGTDTQYFGPGTRLTVL.

The rearrangement links TRBV18 to TRBJ1-1; no firm D call. The V end lost 6 bases, the J end lost 7 bases, and 15 bases lay between the germline ends. The CDR3 extends over 13 amino acids. Germline CDR1 KGHSH, CDR2 LQKENI. The CDR3 bases are TGTGCCAGCTCCCTCAGACAATACGGTGAAGCTTTCTTT. Its protein product is CASSLRQYGEAFF.

V is TRBV27 and J is TRBJ1-1; D is uncertain. Germline V gene sequence: CDR1 MNHEY, CDR2 SMNVEV (reference sequence). V was pared by 6 bases and J by 2 bases, with 10 bases between. The CDR3 is made up of 13 amino acids. The DNA of the CDR3 is TGTGCCAGCAGCGTACAGTTAAACACTGAAGCTTTCTTT. Translation gives CASSVQLNTEAFF.

This clonotype showed up many times. The chain's CDR3 is CASSQVGHTDTQYF. CDR3 in DNA: TGTGCCAGCAGCCAAGTAGGACACACAGATACGCAGTATTTT. J is TRBJ2-3 and V is TRBV3-1; TRBD1 might be the D (5 bases). Trimming removed 1 base from V and 2 bases from J, with 7 bases in between. The germline V gene encodes CDR1 LGHDT and CDR2 YNNKEL (reference sequence). This CDR3 is built from 14 residues.

A few counts support this clonotype. The gene calls are TRBV4-3 and TRBJ2-3; no definite D call. V was clipped by 0 bases and J by 4 bases, with 8 bases between them. The germline V gene has CDR1 LGHNA and CDR2 YSLEER. This CDR3 is 14 amino acids long. The CDR3 sequence: CASSQEVAADTQYF. The CDR3 DNA reads as TGCGCCAGCAGCCAAGAAGTCGCAGCAGATACGCAGTATTTT.

The chain has TRBV19 and TRBJ2-2; D may be TRBD1 or TRBD2 (6 bases each). The V end was cut by 9 bases, the J end by 4 bases, with 15 bases between. Germline V gene sequence: CDR1 LNHDA, CDR2 SQIVND (reference sequence). CDR3 size: 14 residues. The CDR3 coding sequence is TGTGCCAGCCTTGCGGGACACGCCACCGGGGAGCTGTTTTTT. Protein sequence: CASLAGHATGELFF.

The chain links TRBV28 to TRBJ2-7, with D possibly matching TRBD2 (5 bases). Trimming cost V 6 bases and J 4 bases, with 19 bases left between them. The germline CDR1 and CDR2 sequences are MDHEN and SYDVKM. The CDR3 covers 15 residues. CDR3 region: CASSATRGFEYEQYF. The CDR3 nucleotides read TGTGCCAGCAGCGCGACACGCGGGTTCGAGTACGAGCAGTACTTC.

A few counts support this clonotype. The rearrangement links TRBV6-5 to TRBJ2-6, with 11 bases matching TRBD1. Unmatched junction bases numbered 8, after V lost 6 bases and J lost 4 bases. The CDR3 length is 17 residues. Germline V gene lookup returns CDR1 MNHEY and CDR2 SVGAGI. The CDR3 region has the DNA TGTGCCAGCAGACTCGGACAGGGGGCGCAGGGGGCCAACGTCCTGACTTTC. Residues: CASRLGQGAQGANVLTF.

This clonotype has a single count. V and J are TRBV15 and TRBJ2-1; 11 nucleotides align to TRBD2. The length of the CDR3 is 18 residues. Germline V lookup: CDR1 LNHNV, CDR2 YYDKDF (reference sequence). Germline trimming cut 7 bases from V and 5 bases from J; bases unmatched to any gene: 16. The CDR3 loop is CATNIEPRGSGRDNEQFF. CDR3 nucleotides: TGTGCCACCAACATAGAACCGAGGGGTAGCGGGAGGGACAATGAGCAGTTCTTC.

The genes are TRBV7-2 and TRBJ2-7, with D perhaps TRBD2 (5 bases). This CDR3 region has 16 residues. Germline V gives CDR1 SGHTA, CDR2 FQGNSA. The V and J ends lost 2 bases and 0 bases respectively, with 14 bases between them. Here the CDR3 DNA reads TGTGCCAGCAGCTTAAGAGGCGGAGGCTTCTCCTACGAGCAGTACTTC. Its translation is CASSLRGGGFSYEQYF.

This rearrangement joins TRBV7-2 to TRBJ2-3; possibly TRBD2 for D (6 bases). V was pared by 5 bases and J by 4 bases, with 13 bases between. The CDR3 sequence is 14 residues long. CDR1 and CDR2 (germline): SGHTA, FQGNSA. CDR3 region: CASSPLAGPDTQYF. The DNA of the CDR3 is TGTGCCAGCAGCCCCCTTGCGGGGCCAGATACGCAGTATTTT.

V usage is TRBV6-5 and J usage is TRBJ2-2; 9 bases are shared with TRBD2. The ends lost 5 bases at V and 0 bases at J; junction bases unmatched: 4. CDR3 size: 16 residues. In germline, CDR1 is MNHEY, CDR2 SVGAGI. The CDR3 sequence is CASSMGLAANTGELFF. As DNA, the CDR3 is TGTGCCAGCAGTATGGGACTAGCTGCGAACACCGGGGAGCTGTTTTTT.

This clonotype was counted between two and nine times. V and J are TRBV19 and TRBJ2-7, with TRBD2 identical over 10 bases. V shed 10 bases and J 6 bases; nucleotides not matched to a gene: 15. The CDR3 spans 15 residues. Per the germline V gene, CDR1 is LNHDA and CDR2 is SQIVND (reference sequence). CDR3 amino acids: CATLLRLAGVIEQYF. The CDR3 DNA follows: TGTGCCACCCTGCTCAGGCTAGCGGGAGTAATCGAGCAGTACTTC.

The V gene is TRBV6-2 or TRBV6-3, the J gene TRBJ1-1, with TRBD1 as a possible D gene (5 bases). Per the germline V gene, CDR1 is MNHEY and CDR2 is SVGEGT. This CDR3 has 16 residues. Trimming stripped 7 bases from V and 5 bases from J, with 23 bases between. The CDR3 region is CASKPIRLRDQTEAFF. The CDR3 coding sequence is TGTGCCAGCAAACCCATACGACTCAGGGATCAGACTGAAGCTTTCTTT.

There are a few counts of this clonotype. The rearrangement uses TRBV28 and TRBJ2-7; D tentatively reads TRBD1 or TRBD2 (5 bases each). Trimming pared 7 bases from V and 5 bases from J, leaving 12 bases between. Looked up from germline, CDR1 is MDHEN and CDR2 is SYDVKM. This CDR3 comprises 12 residues. The CDR3 DNA sequence: TGTGCCAGCACCCAGCTGGGACACGAGCAGTACTTC. Encoded protein: CASTQLGHEQYF.

A few counts support this clonotype. The CDR3 protein is CASSLGGLAVAYEQYF. CDR3 DNA: TGTGCCAGCAGCTTAGGAGGACTAGCGGTCGCCTACGAGCAGTACTTC. J is TRBJ2-7 and V is TRBV7-2; the match to TRBD2 covers 10 bases. Per germline, CDR1 SGHTA and CDR2 FQGNSA. This CDR3 comprises 16 residues. Trimming cost V 1 base and J 2 bases; bases outside gene matches: 5. The full variable domain, completed using reference TRBV7-2 and TRBJ2-7, is GAGVSQSPSNKVTEKGKDVELRCDPISGHTALYWYRQSLGQGLEFLIYFQGNSAPDKSGLPSDRFSAERTGGSVSTLTIQRTQQEDSAVYLCASSLGGLAVAYEQYFGPGTRLTVT.

The table lists this clonotype with many counts. Here the CDR3 DNA reads TGCGCCAGCAGCCCCGGGCGGGGGCCGGAGGAGCAGTACTTC. It specifies CASSPGRGPEEQYF. The gene calls are TRBV5-1 and TRBJ2-7, with TRBD2 as a possible D gene (7 bases). Germline lookup yields CDR1 SGHRS and CDR2 YFSETQ. Trimming pared 4 bases from V and 7 bases from J, leaving 18 bases between. The CDR3 length is 14 residues.